The T cell receptor (beta chain) under discussion was sequenced for a study of cytomegalovirus exposure and HLA in healthy donors. Some clones are missing from TCRdb's copy, which holds only in-frame ones; the method was immunoSEQ multiplex PCR. The data contain 57,000 or so clones, about 95% of them singletons. Concerning this clone itself: Its antigen is undetermined.

Study results and caveats: Subsequent analysis found a tendency for first-cohort TCR clusters to co-occur within the roughly 130 validation repertoires.

This TCR derives from a young man in good health and CMV-seronegative. Sequenced: PBMCs.

The CDR3 bases are TGTGCTAGTGGTTTGGCCACTAGCGGGTCGGGTGAGCAGTTCTTC. This encodes CASGLATSGSGEQFF. The chain couples TRBV12-5 to TRBJ2-1; TRBD2 agrees at 9 bases. V lost 1 base to trimming and J lost 9 bases; unmatched junction nucleotides: 7. This CDR3 region has 15 residues. Germline V CDR1 and CDR2: LGHNT, FRNRAP. Variable domain in full (rest from reference TRBV12-5 and TRBJ2-1): DARVTQTPRHKVTEMGQEVTMRCQPILGHNTVFWYRQTMMQGLELLAYFRNRAPLDDSGMPKDRFSAEMPDATLATLKIQPSEPRDSAVYFCASGLATSGSGEQFFGPGTRLTVL.